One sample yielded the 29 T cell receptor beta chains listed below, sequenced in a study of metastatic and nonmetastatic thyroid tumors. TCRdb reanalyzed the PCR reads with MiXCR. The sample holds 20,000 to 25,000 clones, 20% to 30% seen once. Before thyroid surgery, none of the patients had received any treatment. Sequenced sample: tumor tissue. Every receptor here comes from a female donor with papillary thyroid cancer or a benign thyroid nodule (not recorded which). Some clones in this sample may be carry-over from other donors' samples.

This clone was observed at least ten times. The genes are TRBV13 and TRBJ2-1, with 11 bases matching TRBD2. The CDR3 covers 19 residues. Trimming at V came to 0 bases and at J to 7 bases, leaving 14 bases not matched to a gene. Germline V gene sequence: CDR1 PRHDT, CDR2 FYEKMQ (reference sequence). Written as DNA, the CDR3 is TGTGCCAGCAGCTTAGGTAGTAGCGGGGGGGCCTTTCGCTTTAATGAGCAGTTCTTC. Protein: CASSLGSSGGAFRFNEQFF.

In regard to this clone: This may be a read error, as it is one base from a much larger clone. The DNA for the CDR3 is TGTGCCAGGATGAGGGTTTGCACTGAAGCTTTCTTC. Translating it yields CARMRVCTEAFF. This chain links TRBV9 with TRBJ1-1; D gene uncertain. The CDR3 has 12 amino acids. CDR1 and CDR2 (germline): SGDLS, YYNGEE.

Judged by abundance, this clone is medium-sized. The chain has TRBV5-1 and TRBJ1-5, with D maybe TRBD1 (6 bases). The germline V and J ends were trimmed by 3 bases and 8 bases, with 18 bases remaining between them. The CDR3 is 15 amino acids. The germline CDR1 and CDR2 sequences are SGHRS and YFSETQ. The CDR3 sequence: CASSWGGTAGEPQHF. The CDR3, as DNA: TGCGCCAGCAGCTGGGGGGGCACGGCTGGGGAGCCCCAGCATTTT.

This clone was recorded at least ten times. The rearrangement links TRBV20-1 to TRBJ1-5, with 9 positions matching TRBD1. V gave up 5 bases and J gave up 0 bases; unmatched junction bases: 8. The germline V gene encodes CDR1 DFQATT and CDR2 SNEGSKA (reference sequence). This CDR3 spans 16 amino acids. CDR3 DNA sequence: TGCAGTGCTCCGGGACAGGGAACTCGTAGCAATCAGCCCCAGCATTTT. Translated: CSAPGQGTRSNQPQHF.

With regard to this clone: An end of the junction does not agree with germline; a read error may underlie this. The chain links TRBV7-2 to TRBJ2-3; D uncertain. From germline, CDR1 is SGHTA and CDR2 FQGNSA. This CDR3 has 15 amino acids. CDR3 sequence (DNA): TGTGCCAGCAGTTTAGTTGGCGTCTACACAGATACGCAGTATTTT. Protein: CASSLVGVYTDTQYF.

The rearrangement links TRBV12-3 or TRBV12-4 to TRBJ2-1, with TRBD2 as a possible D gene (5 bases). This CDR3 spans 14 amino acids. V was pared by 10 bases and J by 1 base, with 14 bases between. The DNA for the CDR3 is TGTGCCATCCTACCGGGGAGATCCTACAATGAGCAGTTCTTC. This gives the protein CAILPGRSYNEQFF.

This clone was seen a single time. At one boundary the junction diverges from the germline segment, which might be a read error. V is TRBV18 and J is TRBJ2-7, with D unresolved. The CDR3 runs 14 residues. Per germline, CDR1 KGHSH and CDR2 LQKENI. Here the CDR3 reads CASSPSQYSYEQYF. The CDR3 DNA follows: TGTGCCAGCTCACCGTCGCAATATTCCTACGAGCAATACTTC.

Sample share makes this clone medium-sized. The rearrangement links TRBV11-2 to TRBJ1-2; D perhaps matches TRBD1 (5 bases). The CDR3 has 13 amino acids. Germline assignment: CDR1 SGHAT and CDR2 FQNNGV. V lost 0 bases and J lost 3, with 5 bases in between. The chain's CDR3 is CASSLEGHYGYTF. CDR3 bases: TGTGCCAGCAGCTTAGAGGGACACTATGGCTACACCTTC.

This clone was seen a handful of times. Here the CDR3 DNA reads TGTGCCAGCAGTTTACAAAGGGGGCTCTGCTACAATGAGCAGTTCTTC. This codes for CASSLQRGLCYNEQFF. This chain uses TRBV6-1 with TRBJ2-1, with 7 positions matching TRBD1. V lost 5 bases to trimming and J lost 3 bases; unmatched junction nucleotides: 10. The CDR3 length is 16 residues. From germline, CDR1 is MNHNS and CDR2 SASEGT.

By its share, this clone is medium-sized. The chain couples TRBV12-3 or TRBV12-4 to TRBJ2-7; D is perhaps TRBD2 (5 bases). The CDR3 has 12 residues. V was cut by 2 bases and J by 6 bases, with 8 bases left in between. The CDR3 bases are TGTGCCAGCAGTTTACTAGCCGGCGAGCAGTACTTC. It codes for CASSLLAGEQYF.

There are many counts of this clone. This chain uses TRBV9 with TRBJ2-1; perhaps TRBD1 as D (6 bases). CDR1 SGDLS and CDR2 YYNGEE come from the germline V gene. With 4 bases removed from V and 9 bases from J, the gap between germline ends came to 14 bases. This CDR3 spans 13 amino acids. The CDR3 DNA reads TGTGCCAGCAGCTCCCACACAGGGACTGAGCAGTTCTTC. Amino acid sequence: CASSSHTGTEQFF.

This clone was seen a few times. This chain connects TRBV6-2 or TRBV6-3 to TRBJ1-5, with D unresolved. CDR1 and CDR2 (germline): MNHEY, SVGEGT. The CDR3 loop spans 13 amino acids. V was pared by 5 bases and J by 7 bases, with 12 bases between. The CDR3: CASSPWRGQPQHF. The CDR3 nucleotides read TGTGCCAGCAGTCCGTGGAGAGGCCAGCCCCAGCATTTT.

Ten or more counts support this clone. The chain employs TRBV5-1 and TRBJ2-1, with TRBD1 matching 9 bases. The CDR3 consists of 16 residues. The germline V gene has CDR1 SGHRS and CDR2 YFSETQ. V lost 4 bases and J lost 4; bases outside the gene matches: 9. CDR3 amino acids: CASSAGTGYEYNEQFF. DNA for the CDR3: TGCGCCAGCAGCGCCGGGACAGGGTATGAGTACAATGAGCAGTTCTTC.

The CDR3 bases are TGCAGTGCTAGAGGCATCGGACAGGGGGGGAACACCGGGGAGCTGTTTTTT. It codes for CSARGIGQGGNTGELFF. The chain joins TRBV20-1 to TRBJ2-2; 10 bases line up with TRBD1. The V gene end was trimmed by 1 base and the J gene end by 1 base; junction bases not matched to a gene: 6. The CDR3 contains 17 residues. Germline CDR1 reads DFQATT; CDR2 reads SNEGSKA (reference sequence).

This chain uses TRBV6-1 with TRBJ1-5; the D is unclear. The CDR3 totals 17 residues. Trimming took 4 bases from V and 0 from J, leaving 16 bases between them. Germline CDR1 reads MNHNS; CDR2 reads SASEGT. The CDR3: CASSVYLRDYSNQPQHF. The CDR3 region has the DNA TGTGCCAGCAGTGTCTATTTGCGGGATTATAGCAATCAGCCCCAGCATTTT.

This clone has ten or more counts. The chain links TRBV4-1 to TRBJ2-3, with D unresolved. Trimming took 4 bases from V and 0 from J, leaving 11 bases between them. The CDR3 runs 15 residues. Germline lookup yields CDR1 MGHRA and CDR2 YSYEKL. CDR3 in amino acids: CASSPSMASTDTQYF. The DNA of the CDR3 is TGCGCCAGCAGCCCCTCCATGGCAAGCACAGATACGCAGTATTTT.

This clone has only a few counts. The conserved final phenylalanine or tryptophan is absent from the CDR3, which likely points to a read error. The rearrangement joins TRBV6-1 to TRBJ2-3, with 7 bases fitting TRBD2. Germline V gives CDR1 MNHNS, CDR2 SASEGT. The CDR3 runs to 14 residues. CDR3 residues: CASSVRGSTDTQYS. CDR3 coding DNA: TGTGCCAGCAGTGTGCGGGGGTCCACAGATACTCAGTATTCT.

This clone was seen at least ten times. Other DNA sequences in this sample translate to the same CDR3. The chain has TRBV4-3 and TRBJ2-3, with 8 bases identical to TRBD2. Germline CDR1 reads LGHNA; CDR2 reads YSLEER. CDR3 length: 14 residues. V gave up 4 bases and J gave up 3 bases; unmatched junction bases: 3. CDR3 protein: CASSLGGGTDTQYF. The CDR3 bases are TGCGCCAGCAGCCTGGGCGGGGGGACAGATACGCAGTATTTT.

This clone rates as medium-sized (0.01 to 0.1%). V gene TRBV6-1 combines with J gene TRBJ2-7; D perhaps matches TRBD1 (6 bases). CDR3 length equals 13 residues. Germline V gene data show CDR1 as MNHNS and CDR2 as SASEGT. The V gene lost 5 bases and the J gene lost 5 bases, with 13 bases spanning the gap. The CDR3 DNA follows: TGTGCCAGCAGTTCCCGGGACACGGACGAGCAGTACTTC. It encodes CASSSRDTDEQYF.

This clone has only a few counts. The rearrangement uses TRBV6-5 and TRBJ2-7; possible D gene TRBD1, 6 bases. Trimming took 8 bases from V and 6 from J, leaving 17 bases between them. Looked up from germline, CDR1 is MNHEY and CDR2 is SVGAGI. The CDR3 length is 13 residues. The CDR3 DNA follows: TGTGCCAGCTGTTCCCGGGACACGGGCGAGCAGTACTTC. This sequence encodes CASCSRDTGEQYF.

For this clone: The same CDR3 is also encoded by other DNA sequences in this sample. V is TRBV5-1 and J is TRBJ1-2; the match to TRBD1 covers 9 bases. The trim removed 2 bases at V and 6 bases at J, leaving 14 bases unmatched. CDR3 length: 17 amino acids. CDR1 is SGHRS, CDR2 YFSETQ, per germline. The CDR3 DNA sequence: TGCGCCAGCAGCTTAGCAGAAGGACAGGGGCTCCTAAATGGCTACACCTTC. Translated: CASSLAEGQGLLNGYTF.

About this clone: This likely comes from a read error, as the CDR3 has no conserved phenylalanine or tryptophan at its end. The chain's CDR3 is CASSSRDTSIWEQYS. The CDR3 coding sequence is TGTGCCAGCAGCTCCAGGGACACCTCCATCTGGGAGCAGTACTCC. This sequence joins TRBV9 and TRBJ2-7, with TRBD1 as a possible D gene (6 bases). CDR3 length equals 15 residues. CDR1 and CDR2 (germline): SGDLS, YYNGEE. Between the trimmed V and J ends, which lost 4 bases and 7 bases, there was a span of 21 bases.

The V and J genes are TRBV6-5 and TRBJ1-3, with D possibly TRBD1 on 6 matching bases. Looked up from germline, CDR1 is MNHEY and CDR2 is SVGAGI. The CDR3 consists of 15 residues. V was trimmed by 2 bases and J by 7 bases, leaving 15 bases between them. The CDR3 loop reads CASSYIRGRGNTIYF. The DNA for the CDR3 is TGTGCCAGCAGTTACATCAGGGGACGCGGGAACACCATATATTTT.

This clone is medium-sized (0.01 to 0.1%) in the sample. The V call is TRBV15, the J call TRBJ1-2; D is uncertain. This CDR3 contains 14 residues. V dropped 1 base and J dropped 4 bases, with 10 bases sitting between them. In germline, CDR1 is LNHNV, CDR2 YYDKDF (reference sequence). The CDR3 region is CATSRGTGSYGYTF. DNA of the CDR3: TGTGCCACCAGCAGAGGTACGGGATCCTATGGCTACACCTTC. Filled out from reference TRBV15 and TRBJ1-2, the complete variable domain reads DAMVIQNPRYQVTQFGKPVTLSCSQTLNHNVMYWYQQKSSQAPKLLFHYYDKDFNNEADTPDNFQSRRPNTSFCFLDIRSPGLGDTAMYLCATSRGTGSYGYTFGSGTRLTVV.

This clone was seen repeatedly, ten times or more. CDR3: CASSLKGTDNSPLHF. The CDR3, as DNA: TGTGCCAGCAGCTTAAAGGGGACGGATAATTCACCCCTCCACTTT. The V and J genes are TRBV5-4 and TRBJ1-6, with D possibly TRBD1 on 5 matching bases. The CDR3 length is 15 residues. V lost 2 bases, J lost 5 bases, and 11 bases lay in between. Per the germline V gene, CDR1 is SGHNT and CDR2 is YYREEE (reference sequence).

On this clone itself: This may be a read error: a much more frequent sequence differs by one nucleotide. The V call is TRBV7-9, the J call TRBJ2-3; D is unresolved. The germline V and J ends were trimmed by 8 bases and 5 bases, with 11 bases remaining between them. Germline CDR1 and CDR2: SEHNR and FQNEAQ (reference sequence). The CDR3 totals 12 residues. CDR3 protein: CASVPPGDTQYF. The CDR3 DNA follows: TGTGCCAGCGTTCCCCCCGGAGATACGCAGTATTTT.

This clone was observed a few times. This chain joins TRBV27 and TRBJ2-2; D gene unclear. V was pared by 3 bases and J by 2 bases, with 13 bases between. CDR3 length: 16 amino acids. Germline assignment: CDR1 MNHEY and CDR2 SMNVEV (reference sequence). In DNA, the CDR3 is TGTGCCAGCAGTTTTGTAGGCATGGTAAACACCGGGGAGCTGTTTTTT. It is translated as CASSFVGMVNTGELFF.

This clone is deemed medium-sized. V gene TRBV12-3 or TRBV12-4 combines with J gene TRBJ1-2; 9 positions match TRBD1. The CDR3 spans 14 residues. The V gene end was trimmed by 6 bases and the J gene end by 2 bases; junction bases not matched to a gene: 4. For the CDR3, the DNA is TGTGCCAGCAGATCGACAGGGGGAAACTATGGCTACACCTTC. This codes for CASRSTGGNYGYTF.

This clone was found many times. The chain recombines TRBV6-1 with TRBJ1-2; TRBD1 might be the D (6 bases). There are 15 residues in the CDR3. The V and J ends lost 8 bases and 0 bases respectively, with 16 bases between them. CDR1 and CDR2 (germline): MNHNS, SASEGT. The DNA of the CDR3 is TGTGCCAGCCATCATGTCAGGGGACCTAACTATGGCTACACCTTC. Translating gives CASHHVRGPNYGYTF.